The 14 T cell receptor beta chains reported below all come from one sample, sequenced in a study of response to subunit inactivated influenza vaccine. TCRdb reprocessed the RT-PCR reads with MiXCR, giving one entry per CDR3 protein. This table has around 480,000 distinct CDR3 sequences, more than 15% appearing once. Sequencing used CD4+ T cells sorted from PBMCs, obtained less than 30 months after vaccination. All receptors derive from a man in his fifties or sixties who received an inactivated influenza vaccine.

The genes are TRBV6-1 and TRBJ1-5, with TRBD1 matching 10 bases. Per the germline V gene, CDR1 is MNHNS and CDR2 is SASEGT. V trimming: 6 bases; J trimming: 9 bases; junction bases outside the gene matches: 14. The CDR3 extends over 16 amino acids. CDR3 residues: CASSPRDRGTFWPQHF. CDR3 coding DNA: TGTGCCAGCAGCCCCCGGGACAGGGGAACATTTTGGCCCCAGCATTTT.

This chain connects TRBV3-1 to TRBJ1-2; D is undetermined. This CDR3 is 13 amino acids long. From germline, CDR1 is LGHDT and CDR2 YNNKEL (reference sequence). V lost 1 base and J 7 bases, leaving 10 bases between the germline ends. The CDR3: CASSQAQKGGYTF. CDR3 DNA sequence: TGTGCCAGCAGCCAAGCCCAAAAGGGTGGCTACACCTTC.

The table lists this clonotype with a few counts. CDR3 region: CATSRSPSGGTDTQYF. CDR3 sequence (DNA): TGTGCCACCAGCAGATCGCCTAGCGGGGGCACAGATACGCAGTATTTT. The chain combines TRBV15 with TRBJ2-3; 9 bases fit TRBD2. The CDR3 is made up of 16 amino acids. The V and J ends lost 2 bases and 1 base, in that order; junction bases with no gene match: 4. Germline CDR1 is LNHNV and CDR2 is YYDKDF (reference sequence). Complete variable domain (other parts from reference TRBV15 and TRBJ2-3): DAMVIQNPRYQVTQFGKPVTLSCSQTLNHNVMYWYQQKSSQAPKLLFHYYDKDFNNEADTPDNFQSRRPNTSFCFLDIRSPGLGDTAMYLCATSRSPSGGTDTQYFGPGTRLTVL.

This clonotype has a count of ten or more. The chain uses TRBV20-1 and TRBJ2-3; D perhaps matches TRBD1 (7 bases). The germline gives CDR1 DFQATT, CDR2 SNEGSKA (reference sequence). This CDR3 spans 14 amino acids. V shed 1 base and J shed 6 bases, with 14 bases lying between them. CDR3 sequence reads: CSARASQGGDTQYF. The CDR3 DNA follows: TGCAGTGCTAGAGCGAGTCAGGGGGGTGATACGCAGTATTTT.

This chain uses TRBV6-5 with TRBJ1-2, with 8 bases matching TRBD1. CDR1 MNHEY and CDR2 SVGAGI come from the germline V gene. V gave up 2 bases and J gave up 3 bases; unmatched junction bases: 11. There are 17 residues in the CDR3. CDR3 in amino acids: CASSYGRQGRGDYGYTF. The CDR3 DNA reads TGTGCCAGCAGTTACGGTCGACAGGGGAGAGGGGACTATGGCTACACCTTC.

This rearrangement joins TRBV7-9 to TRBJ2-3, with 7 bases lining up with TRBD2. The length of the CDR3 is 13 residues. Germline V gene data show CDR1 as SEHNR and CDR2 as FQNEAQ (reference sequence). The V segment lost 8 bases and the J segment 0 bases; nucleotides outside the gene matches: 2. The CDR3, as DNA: TGTGCCAGCCAGGGAGGGAGCACAGATACGCAGTATTTT. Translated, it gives CASQGGSTDTQYF.

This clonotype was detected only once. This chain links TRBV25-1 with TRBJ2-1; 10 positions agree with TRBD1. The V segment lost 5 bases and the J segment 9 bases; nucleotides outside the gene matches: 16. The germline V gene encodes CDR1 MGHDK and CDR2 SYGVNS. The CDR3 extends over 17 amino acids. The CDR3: CASSPRGTGDGSGEQFF. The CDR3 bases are TGTGCCAGCAGTCCCAGGGGGACAGGGGACGGGTCTGGTGAGCAGTTCTTC. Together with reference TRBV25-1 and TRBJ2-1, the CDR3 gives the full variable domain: EADIYQTPRYLVIGTGKKITLECSQTMGHDKMYWYQQDPGMELHLIHYSYGVNSTEKGDLSSESTVSRIRTEHFPLTLESARPSHTSQYLCASSPRGTGDGSGEQFFGPGTRLTVL.

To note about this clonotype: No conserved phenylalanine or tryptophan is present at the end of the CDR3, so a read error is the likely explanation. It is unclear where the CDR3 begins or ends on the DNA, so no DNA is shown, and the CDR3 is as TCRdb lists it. The CDR3: CASSLNRQVVL. The V and J genes are TRBV7-9 and TRBJ2-7. The CDR3 contains 11 residues when both ends are counted. Germline V lookup: CDR1 SEHNR, CDR2 FQNEAQ (reference sequence).

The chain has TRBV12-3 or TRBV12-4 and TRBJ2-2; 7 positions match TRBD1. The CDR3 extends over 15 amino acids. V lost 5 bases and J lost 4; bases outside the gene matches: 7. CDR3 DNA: TGTGCCAGCAGTACCTCGACAGGGCCCACCGGGGAGCTGTTTTTT. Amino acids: CASSTSTGPTGELFF.

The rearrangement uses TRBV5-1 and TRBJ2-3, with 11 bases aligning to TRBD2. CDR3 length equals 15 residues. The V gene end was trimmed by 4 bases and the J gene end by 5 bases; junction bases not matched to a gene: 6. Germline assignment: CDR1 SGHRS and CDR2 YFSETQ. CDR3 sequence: CASSLRLAGLDTQYF. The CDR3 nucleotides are TGCGCCAGCAGCCTTCGACTAGCGGGGTTAGATACGCAGTATTTT.

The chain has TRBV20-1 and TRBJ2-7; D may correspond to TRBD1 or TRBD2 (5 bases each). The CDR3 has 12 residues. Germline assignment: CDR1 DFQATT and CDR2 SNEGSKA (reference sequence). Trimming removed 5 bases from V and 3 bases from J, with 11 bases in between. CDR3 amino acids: CSAGEGNYEQYF. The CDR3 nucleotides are TGCAGTGCTGGCGAGGGGAACTACGAGCAGTACTTC.

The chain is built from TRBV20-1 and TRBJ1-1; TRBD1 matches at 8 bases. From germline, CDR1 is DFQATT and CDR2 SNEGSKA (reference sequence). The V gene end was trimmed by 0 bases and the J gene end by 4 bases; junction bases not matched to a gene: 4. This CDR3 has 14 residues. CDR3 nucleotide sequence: TGCAGTGCTAGAGATCGGGACAGGTTCACTGAAGCTTTCTTT. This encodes CSARDRDRFTEAFF.

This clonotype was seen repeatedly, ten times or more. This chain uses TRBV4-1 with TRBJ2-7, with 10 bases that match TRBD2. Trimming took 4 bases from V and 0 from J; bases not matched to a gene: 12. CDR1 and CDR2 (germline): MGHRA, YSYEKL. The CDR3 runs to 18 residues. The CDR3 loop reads CASSPRLISGRYSYEQYF. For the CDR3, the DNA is TGCGCCAGCAGCCCAAGGCTAATTAGCGGGAGGTACTCCTACGAGCAGTACTTC.

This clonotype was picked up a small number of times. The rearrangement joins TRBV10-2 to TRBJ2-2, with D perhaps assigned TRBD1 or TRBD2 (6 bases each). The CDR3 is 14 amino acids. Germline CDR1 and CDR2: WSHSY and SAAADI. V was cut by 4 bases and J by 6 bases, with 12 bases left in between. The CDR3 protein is CASSVLRGAGELFF. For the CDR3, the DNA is TGCGCCAGCAGTGTATTGAGGGGGGCCGGGGAGCTGTTTTTT.